These T cell receptor beta chains were read from a single sample in a study of T cells in tuberculosis. TCRdb keeps only in-frame clones here, not all; method: immunoSEQ multiplex PCR. The data show 20,000 to 25,000 clones, roughly 92% seen once. Material: PBMCs. These TCRs come from a donor aged 5-35 years with latent tuberculosis or without tuberculosis infection. Some clones in this sample may be carry-over from other donors' samples. CDR3s leave out the opening cysteine and the closing phenylalanine or tryptophan. Fields, in order: clone size, V gene, CDR3 protein. The size entry is marked missing in some rows and otherwise reads once, few, many or a size class.

clone size: NA
V gene: TRBV7-8
CDR3 protein: ASSLGGGRNSPLH

clone size: once
V gene: TRBV5-1
CDR3 protein: ASSVGQGHYGYT

clone size: once
V gene: TRBV4-3
CDR3 protein: ASSQDRLNTEAF

clone size: NA
V gene: TRBV19
CDR3 protein: ASTGGGRPSAGELF

clone size: NA
V gene: TRBV6-1
CDR3 protein: ASRTQAGGTDTQY

clone size: NA
V gene: TRBV27
CDR3 protein: ASSNRGTGLGYT

clone size: NA
V gene: TRBV27
CDR3 protein: ASSPRPNESTGLNGYT

clone size: NA
V gene: TRBV11-2
CDR3 protein: ASSQDGGVYNEQF

clone size: once
V gene: TRBV30
CDR3 protein: AWGGTGASYNEQF

clone size: NA
V gene: TRBV5-4
CDR3 protein: ASSWGSGVNTEAF

clone size: NA
V gene: TRBV4-3
CDR3 protein: ASSDGPGGRTEAF

clone size: NA
V gene: TRBV27
CDR3 protein: ASSLRPAGAVTGELF

clone size: NA
V gene: TRBV7-2
CDR3 protein: ASSLVLAGGPSTGELF

clone size: NA
V gene: TRBV7-8
CDR3 protein: ASSLLRQGQTNEKLF

clone size: NA
V gene: TRBV9
CDR3 protein: ASTHRSGGGQSISGANVLT

clone size: NA
V gene: TRBV10-3
CDR3 protein: AINRQLQETQY

clone size: NA
V gene: TRBV7-2
CDR3 protein: ASSLRTSAYNEQF

clone size: NA
V gene: TRBV7-3
CDR3 protein: ASSLYRGYNYGYT

clone size: NA
V gene: TRBV6-5
CDR3 protein: ASKTSGSGYEQY

clone size: NA
V gene: TRBV6-5
CDR3 protein: ASSGRGQVNTEAF

clone size: NA
V gene: TRBV18
CDR3 protein: ASSLYTASYNEQF

clone size: NA
V gene: TRBV28
CDR3 protein: ASSLLAGEQF

clone size: NA
V gene: TRBV6-1
CDR3 protein: ASMVRENYEQY

clone size: NA
V gene: TRBV19
CDR3 protein: ASTPAGGFVLNQPQH

clone size: few
V gene: TRBV7-8
CDR3 protein: ATRYFIAGLGYNEQF

clone size: NA
V gene: TRBV5-4
CDR3 protein: ASSSGSRTYEQY

clone size: NA
V gene: TRBV13
CDR3 protein: ASSPRTKYEQF

clone size: NA
V gene: TRBV19
CDR3 protein: ASSIWSDSSGNTIY

clone size: NA
V gene: TRBV7-8
CDR3 protein: ASSSPGGGNQPQH

clone size: NA
V gene: TRBV11-1
CDR3 protein: ASSSWTSDDEQY